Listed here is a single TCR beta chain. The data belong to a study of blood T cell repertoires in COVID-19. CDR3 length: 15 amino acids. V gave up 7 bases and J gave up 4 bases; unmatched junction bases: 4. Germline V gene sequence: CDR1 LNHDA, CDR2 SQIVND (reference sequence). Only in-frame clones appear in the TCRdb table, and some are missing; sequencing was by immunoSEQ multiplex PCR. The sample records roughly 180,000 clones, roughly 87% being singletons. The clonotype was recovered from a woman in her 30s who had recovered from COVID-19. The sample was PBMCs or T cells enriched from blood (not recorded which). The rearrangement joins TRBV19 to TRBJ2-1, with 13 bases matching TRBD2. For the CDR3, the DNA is TGTGCCAGTACCATGACTAGCGGGAGGTACAATGAGCAGTTCTTC. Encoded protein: CASTMTSGRYNEQFF.